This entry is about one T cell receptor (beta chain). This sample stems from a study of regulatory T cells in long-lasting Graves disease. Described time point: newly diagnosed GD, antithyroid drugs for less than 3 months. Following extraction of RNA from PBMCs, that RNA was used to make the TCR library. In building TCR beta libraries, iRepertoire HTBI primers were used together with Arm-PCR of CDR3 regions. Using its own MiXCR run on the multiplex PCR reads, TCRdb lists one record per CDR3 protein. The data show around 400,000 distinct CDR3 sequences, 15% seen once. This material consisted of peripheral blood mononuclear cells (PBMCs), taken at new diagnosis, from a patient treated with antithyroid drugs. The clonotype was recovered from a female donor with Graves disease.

This CDR3 is CASSIDLAWSSYNEQFF. CDR3 bases: TGTGCCAGTAGTATTGATCTAGCGTGGTCCTCCTACAATGAGCAGTTCTTC. This rearrangement joins TRBV19 to TRBJ2-1, with D possibly TRBD2 on 6 matching bases. V lost 3 bases to trimming and J lost 0 bases, with 15 bases between them. From germline, CDR1 is LNHDA and CDR2 SQIVND (reference sequence). The CDR3 sequence is 17 residues long.